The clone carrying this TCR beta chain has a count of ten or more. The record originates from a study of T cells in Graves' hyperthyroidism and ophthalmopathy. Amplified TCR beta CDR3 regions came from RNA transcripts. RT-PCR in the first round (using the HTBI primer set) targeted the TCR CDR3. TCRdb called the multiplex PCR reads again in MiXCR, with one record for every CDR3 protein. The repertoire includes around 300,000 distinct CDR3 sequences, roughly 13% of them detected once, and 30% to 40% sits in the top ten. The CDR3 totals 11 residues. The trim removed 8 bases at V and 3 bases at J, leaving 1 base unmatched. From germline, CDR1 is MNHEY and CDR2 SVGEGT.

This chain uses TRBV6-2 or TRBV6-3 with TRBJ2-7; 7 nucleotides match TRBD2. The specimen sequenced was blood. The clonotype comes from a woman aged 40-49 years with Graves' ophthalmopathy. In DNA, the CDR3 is TGTGCCAGCGCGGGGGTCTACGAGCAGTACTTC. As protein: CASAGVYEQYF.